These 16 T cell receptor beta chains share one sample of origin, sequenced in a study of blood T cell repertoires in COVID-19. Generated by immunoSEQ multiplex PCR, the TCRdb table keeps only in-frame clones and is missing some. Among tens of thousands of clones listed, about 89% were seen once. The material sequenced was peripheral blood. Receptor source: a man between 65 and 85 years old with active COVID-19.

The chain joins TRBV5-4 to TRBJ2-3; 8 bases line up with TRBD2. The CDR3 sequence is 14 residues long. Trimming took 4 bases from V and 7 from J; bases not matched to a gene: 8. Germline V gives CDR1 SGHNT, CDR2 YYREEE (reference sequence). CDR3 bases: TGTGCCAGCAGCCACACTAGCGGTGACTATACGCAGTATTTT. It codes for CASSHTSGDYTQYF.

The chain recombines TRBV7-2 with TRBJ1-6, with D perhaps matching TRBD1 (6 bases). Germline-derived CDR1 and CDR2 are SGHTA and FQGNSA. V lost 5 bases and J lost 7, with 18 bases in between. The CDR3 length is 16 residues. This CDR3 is CASSPGGGQGNSPLHF. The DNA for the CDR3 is TGTGCCAGCAGCCCCGGGGGGGGGCAGGGAAATTCACCCCTCCACTTT.

This CDR3 is CASQGASGNTIYF. The DNA of the CDR3 is TGTGCCAGCCAGGGGGCTTCTGGAAACACCATATATTTT. The chain couples TRBV6-6 to TRBJ1-3, with 8 nucleotides matching TRBD1. V shed 8 bases and J 1 base; nucleotides not matched to a gene: 1. The germline gives CDR1 MNHNY, CDR2 SVGAGI (reference sequence). CDR3 length equals 13 residues.

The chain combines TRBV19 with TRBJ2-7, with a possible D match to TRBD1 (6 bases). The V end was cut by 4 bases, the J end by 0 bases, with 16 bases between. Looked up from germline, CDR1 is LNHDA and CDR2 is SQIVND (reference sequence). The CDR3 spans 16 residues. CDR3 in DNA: TGTGCCAGTAGTACGGGACATGACCTTAGCTCCTACGAGCAGTACTTC. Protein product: CASSTGHDLSSYEQYF.

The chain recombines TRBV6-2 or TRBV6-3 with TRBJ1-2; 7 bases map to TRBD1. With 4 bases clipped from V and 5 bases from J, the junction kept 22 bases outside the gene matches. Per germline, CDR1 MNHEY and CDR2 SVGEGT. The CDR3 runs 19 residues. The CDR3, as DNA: TGTGCCAGCAGTTTCGGGGAATTTCTTACGCCGGGACAGACATATGGCTACACCTTC. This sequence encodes CASSFGEFLTPGQTYGYTF.

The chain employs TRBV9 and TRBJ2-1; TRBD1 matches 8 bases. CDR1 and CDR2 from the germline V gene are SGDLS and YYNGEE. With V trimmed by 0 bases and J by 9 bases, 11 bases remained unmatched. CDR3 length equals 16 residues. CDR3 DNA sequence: TGTGCCAGCAGCGTAGACTGGACAGGGAATGATAGTGAGCAGTTCTTC. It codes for CASSVDWTGNDSEQFF.

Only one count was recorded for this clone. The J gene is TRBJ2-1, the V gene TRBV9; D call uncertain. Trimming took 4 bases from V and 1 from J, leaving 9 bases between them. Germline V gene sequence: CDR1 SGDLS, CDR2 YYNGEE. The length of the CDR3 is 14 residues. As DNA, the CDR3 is TGTGCCAGCAGCCCCCTTCAGTCCTACAATGAGCAGTTCTTC. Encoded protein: CASSPLQSYNEQFF.

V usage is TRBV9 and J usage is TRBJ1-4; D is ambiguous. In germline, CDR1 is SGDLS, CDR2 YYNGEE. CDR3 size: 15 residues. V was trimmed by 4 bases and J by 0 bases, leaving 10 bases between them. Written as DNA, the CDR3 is TGTGCCAGCAGCCTCGGGTGGACAACTAATGAAAAACTGTTTTTT. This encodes CASSLGWTTNEKLFF. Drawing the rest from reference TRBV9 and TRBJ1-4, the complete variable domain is DSGVTQTPKHLITATGQRVTLRCSPRSGDLSVYWYQQSLDQGLQFLIQYYNGEERAKGNILERFSAQQFPDLHSELNLSSLELGDSALYFCASSLGWTTNEKLFFGSGTQLSVL.

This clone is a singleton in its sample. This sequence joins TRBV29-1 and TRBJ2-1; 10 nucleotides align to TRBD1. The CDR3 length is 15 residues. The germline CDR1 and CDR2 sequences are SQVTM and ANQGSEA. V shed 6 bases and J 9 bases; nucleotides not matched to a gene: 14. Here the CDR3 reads CSVLTGTGARSEQFF. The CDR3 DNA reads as TGCAGCGTCCTAACCGGGACAGGGGCCCGTAGTGAGCAGTTCTTC.

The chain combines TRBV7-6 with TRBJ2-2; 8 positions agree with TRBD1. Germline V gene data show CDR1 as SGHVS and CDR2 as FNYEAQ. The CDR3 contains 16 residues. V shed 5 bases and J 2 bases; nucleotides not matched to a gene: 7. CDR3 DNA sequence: TGTGCCAGCAGCCGTACAGGGGGACCAAACACCGGGGAGCTGTTTTTT. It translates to CASSRTGGPNTGELFF.

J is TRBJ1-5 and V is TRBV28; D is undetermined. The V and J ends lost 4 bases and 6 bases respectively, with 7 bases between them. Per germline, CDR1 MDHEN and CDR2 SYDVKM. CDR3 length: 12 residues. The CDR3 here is CASSSPGQPQHF. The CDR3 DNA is TGTGCCAGCAGTTCCCCCGGTCAGCCCCAGCATTTT.

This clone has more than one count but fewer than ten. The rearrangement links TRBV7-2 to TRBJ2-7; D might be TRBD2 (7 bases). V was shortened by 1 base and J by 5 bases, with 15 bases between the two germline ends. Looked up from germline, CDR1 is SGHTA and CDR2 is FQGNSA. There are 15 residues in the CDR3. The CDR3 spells CASSLGLGAGDEQYF. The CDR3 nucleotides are TGTGCCAGCAGCTTAGGCCTGGGGGCGGGGGACGAGCAGTACTTC.

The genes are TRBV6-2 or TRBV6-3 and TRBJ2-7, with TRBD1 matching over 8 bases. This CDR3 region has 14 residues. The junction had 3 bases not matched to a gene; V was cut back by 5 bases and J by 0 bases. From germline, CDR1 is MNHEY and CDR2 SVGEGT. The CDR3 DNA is TGTGCCAGCAGTGACAGGGGAAGCTCCTACGAGCAGTACTTC. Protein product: CASSDRGSSYEQYF.

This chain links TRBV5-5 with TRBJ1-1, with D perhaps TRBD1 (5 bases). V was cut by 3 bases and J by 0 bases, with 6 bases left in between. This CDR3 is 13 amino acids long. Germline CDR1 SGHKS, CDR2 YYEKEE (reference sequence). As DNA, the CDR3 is TGTGCCAGCAGCTGGGGCCTGAACACTGAAGCTTTCTTT. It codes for CASSWGLNTEAFF.

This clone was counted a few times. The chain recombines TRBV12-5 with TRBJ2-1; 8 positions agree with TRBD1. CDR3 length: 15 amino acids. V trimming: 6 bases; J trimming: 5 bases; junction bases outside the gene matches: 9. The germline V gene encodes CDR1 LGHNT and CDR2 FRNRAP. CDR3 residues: CASGLQGAYNNEQFF. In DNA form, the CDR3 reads TGTGCTAGTGGCCTCCAGGGGGCGTACAACAATGAGCAGTTCTTC.

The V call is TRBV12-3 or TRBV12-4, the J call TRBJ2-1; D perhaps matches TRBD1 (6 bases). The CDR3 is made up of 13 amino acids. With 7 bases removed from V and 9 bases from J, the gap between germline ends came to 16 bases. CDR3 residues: CASKQGSISEQFF. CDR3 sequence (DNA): TGTGCCAGCAAACAGGGTTCGATTAGTGAGCAGTTCTTC.